This T cell receptor beta chain was captured by sequencing in a study of shared clonotypes between healthy human individuals (TCRdb year 2020). For the study in its entirety: A couple of women and a few men aged 18 to 49 years were included in the cohort. Leukapheresis yielded between about 0.9 and 9.5 billion PBMCs per donor. To estimate repertoire size and how much clonotypes are shared between individuals, the study performed deep sequencing of blood TCR repertoires from 4 to 6 healthy adults. For each donor, three plates each were used for CD4 naive and CD4 memory, two plates were used for CD8 naive, and one plate was used for CD8 memory. Libraries were prepared and TCR repertoires were sequenced by different laboratories using diverse techniques, in order to increase sequencing depth and limit assay-specific biases. Broad study findings and their caveats: Naive subsets generally had larger estimated clonotype richness than memory subsets did. Across four donors, about 4.5% of naive CD4, roughly 3.5% of naive CD8, roughly 2.2% of memory CD4, and roughly 0.4% of memory CD8 clonotypes were shared. Incomplete sequencing was indicated by rarefaction of sorted-subset datasets, despite the large sequencing depth. The genetic and exposure-history diversity represented was limited by the small number of donors. Sampling was restricted to blood, and TCR repertoires in tissue are likely to differ from TCR repertoires in blood. Pairwise subsampling indicated that sequencing depth was expected to affect the degree of clonotype sharing among donors. Compared with non-shared clonotypes, clonotypes shared by all four sorted-subset donors had higher generation probabilities.

On this clone itself: The antigen it binds to is not known. Per-base quality was not reported, and no clone a single base away is much larger than it.

CDR1 WNHNN and CDR2 SYGVQD were looked up in the germline V gene (reference sequence). Between the V and J ends, shortened by 1 base and 6 bases respectively, the junction contains 10 bases. Including cysteine and phenylalanine, the CDR3 has 14 amino acids. Kept here is only the CDR3 DNA, which spans 42 bases and is read in frame from base 1. Using the deep immunoSEQ assay, multiplex PCR amplified TCR CDR3 regions from genomic DNA. For each cell subset, the extracted genomic DNA was distributed evenly across all wells of several immunoSEQ 96-well plates, and each plate served as one replicate. For sorted subsets, each replicate PCR was loaded with 200 ng genomic DNA, equivalent to about 33,000 T cell genomes. The purified libraries were quantified using a Qubit 3.0 fluorometer, sized with a Bioanalyzer 2100, and then quantified again using the KAPA Library Quantification kit. Each immunoSEQ 96-well plate was sequenced on its own single-read 150-cycle Illumina NextSeq 550 flow cell. As for the authors' bioinformatics: Because only junctional sequences without quality scores were contained in the immunoSEQ output, filtering matching that applied to full-length reads could not be performed. Sequences were annotated with PyIR, a Python wrapper for IgBLAST v1.9, and V/J genes and CDR3 were assigned using IMGT germline references. Reads were removed for weak V/J assignments (E-value above 1e-6), missing CDR3, stop codons, out-of-frame junctions, or ambiguous translated residues. V3J clonotypes were defined by identical inferred V gene, J gene, and CDR3 amino acid sequence. Percentage overlap between repertoires was computed as shared unique clonotypes divided by the size of the smaller repertoire. Three approaches were used to assess repertoire richness: RTK rarefaction, the Chao1 estimator, and Recon v2.1 estimates of unobserved clonotypes. For all TCRbeta clonotypes obtained by the gDNA method from a few donors, generation probabilities were computed with OLGA. Imported from immuneACCESS, the table was reduced by TCRdb to in-frame sequences with V and J called. These copies leave out some clones; in studies compared against another copy, an unresolved V gene accounts for under half, and the cause of the remainder is not known. Clonal size and the V and J genes are those of that table, whereas D and trimming came from the DNA. The sample contains approximately 530,000 clones, around 96% of them found a single time. The top ten hold about 0.064% of the sample.

The donors were healthy, HIV-negative adults who had no recently reported acute infections or vaccinations. Every donor was a Caucasian adult residing in Nashville, Tennessee, USA. CD4+ T cells were enriched by magnetic negative selection; naive cells were then positively selected on CD45RA, and the negative fraction formed the memory subset. After blood collection by leukapheresis, PBMCs were isolated using Ficoll-Histopaque density gradient centrifugation and then cryopreserved in the vapor phase of liquid nitrogen. Analytical flow cytometry was used to check the purity and quantity of each magnetically sorted T cell population. Genomic DNA was isolated from each sorted fraction and quantified by UV absorbance on a Nanodrop 2000c.

Sequencing used naive CD4+ T cells sorted from blood. Taken with the paper, the label for cell subset or site translates to: CD45RA+ positively selected. Rearrangement joined TRBV10-1 to TRBJ1-5; the D gene is perhaps TRBD1, from 6 matching bases. This TCR was recovered from a woman between 25 and 40 years old in good health. The DNA is TGCGCCAGCAGTGAGTGGGGGGGCCCTCAGCCCCAGCATTTT. The encoded protein is CASSEWGGPQPQHF.